This TCR beta chain derives from a study of technical replicates of blood from a handful of donors. Sequenced by immunoSEQ multiplex PCR; TCRdb stores in-frame clones only, minus some. Of approximately 80,000 clones listed, roughly 90% are singletons. With 7 bases clipped from V and 2 bases from J, the junction kept 7 bases outside the gene matches. The CDR3 totals 14 residues. Germline CDR1 SSHAT, CDR2 FNYEAQ (reference sequence). The TCR was taken from a human donor in good health. The sequenced sample was T cells isolated from PBMCs. This rearrangement joins TRBV7-7 to TRBJ2-5; TRBD1 matches 7 bases. The CDR3 here is CASKLGQLQETQYF. CDR3 coding DNA: TGTGCCAGCAAGTTGGGACAGCTTCAAGAGACCCAGTACTTC.